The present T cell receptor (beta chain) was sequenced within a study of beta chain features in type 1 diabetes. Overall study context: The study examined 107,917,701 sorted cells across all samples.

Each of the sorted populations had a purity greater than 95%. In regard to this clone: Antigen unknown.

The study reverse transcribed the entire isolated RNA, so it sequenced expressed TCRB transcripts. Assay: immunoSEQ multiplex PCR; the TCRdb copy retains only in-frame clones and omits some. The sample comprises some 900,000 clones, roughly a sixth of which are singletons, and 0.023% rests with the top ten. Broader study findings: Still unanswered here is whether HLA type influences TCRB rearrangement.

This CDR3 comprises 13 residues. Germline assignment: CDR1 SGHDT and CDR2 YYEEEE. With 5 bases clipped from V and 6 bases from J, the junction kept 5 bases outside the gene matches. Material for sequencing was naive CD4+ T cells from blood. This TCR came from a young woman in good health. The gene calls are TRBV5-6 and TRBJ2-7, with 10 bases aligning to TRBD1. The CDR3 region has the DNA TGTGCCAGCAGTCGGGACAGGGGAGTCGAGCAGTACTTC. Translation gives CASSRDRGVEQYF.